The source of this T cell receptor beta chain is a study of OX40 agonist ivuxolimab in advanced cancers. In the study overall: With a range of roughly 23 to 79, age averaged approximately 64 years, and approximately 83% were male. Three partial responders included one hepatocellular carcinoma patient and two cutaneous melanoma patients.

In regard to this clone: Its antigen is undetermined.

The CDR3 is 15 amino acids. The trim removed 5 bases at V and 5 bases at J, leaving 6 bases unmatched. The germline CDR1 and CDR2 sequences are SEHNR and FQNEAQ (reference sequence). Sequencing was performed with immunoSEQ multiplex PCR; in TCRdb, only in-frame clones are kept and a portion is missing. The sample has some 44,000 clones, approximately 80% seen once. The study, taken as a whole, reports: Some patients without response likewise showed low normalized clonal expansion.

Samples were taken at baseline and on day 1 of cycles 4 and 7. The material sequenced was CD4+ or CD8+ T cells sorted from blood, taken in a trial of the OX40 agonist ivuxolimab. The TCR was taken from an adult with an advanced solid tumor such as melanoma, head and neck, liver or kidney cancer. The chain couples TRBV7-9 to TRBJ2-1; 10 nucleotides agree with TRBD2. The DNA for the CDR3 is TGTGCCAGCAGCCCAGAACTAGCGGGAAACAATGAGCAGTTCTTC. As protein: CASSPELAGNNEQFF.